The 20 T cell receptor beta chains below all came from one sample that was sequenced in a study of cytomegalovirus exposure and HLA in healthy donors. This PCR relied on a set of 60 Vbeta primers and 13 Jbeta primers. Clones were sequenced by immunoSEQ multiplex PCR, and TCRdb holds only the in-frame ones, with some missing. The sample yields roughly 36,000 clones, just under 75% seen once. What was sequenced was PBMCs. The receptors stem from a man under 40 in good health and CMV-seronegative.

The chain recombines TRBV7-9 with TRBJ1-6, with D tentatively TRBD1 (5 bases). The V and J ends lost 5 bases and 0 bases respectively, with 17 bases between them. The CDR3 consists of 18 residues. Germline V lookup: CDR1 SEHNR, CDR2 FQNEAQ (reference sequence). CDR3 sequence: CASSPRGGGTSYNSPLHF. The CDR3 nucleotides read TGTGCCAGCAGCCCCCGTGGGGGGGGAACCTCCTATAATTCACCCCTCCACTTT.

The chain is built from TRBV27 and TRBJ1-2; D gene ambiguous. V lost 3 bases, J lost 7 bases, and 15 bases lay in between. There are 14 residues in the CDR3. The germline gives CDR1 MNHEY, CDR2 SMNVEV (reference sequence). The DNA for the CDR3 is TGTGCCAGCAGTTTGAAGCCGAGGGAGGGTGGCTACACCTTC. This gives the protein CASSLKPREGGYTF.

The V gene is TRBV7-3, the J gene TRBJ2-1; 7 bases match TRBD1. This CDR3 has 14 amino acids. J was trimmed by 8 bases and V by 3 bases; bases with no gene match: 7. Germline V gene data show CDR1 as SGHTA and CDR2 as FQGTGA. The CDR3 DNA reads TGTGCCAGCAGCTTGGGTTTAGACAGGGATGAGCAGTTCTTC. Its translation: CASSLGLDRDEQFF.

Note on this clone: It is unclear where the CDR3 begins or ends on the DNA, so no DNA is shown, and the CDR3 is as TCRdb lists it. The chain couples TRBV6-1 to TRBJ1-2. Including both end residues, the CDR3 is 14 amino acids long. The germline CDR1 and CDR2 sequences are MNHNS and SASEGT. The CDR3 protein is CASSTSGSNYGYTF.

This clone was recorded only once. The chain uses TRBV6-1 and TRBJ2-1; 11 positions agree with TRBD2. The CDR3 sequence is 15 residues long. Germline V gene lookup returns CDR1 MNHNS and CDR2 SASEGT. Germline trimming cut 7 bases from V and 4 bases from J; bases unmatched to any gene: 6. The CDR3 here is CASNTLAGAYNEQFF. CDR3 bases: TGTGCCAGCAACACACTAGCGGGAGCGTACAATGAGCAGTTCTTC.

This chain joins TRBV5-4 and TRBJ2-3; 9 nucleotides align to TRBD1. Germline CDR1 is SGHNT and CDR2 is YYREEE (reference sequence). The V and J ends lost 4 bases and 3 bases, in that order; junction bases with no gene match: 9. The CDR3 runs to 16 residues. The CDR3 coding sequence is TGTGCCAGCAGCCCGAGCTCGACAGGGGGTACAGATACGCAGTATTTT. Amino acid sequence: CASSPSSTGGTDTQYF. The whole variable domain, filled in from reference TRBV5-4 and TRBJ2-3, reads ETGVTQSPTHLIKTRGQQVTLRCSSQSGHNTVSWYQQALGQGPQFIFQYYREEENGRGNFPPRFSGLQFPNYSSELNVNALELDDSALYLCASSPSSTGGTDTQYFGPGTRLTVL.

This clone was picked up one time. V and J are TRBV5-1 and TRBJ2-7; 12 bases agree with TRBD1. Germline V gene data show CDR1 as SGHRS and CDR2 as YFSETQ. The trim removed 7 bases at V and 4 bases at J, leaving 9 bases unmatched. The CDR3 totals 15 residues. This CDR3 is CASDQGTGGDYEQYF. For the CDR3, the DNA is TGCGCCAGCGACCAGGGGACAGGGGGCGATTACGAGCAGTACTTC.

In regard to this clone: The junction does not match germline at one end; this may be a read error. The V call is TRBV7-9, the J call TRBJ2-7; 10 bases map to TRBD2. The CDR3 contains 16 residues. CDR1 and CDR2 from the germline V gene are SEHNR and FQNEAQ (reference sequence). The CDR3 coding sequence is TGTTCCAGCAGCTTAAAACCCGGACTAGCGGTCTACGAGCAGTACTTC. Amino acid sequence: CSSSLKPGLAVYEQYF.

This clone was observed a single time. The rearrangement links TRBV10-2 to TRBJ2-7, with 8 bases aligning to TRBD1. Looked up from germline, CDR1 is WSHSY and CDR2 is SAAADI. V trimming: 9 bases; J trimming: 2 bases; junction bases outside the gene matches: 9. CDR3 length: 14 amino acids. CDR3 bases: TGCGCCAGTTATCCGGGACAGGCAACCTACGAGCAGTACTTC. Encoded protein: CASYPGQATYEQYF.

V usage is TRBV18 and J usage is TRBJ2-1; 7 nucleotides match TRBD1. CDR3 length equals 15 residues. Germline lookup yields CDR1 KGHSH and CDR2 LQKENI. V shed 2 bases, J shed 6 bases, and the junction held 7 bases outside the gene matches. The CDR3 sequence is CASSPATGRGNEQFF. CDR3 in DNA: TGTGCCAGCTCACCAGCGACAGGGAGAGGCAATGAGCAGTTCTTC.

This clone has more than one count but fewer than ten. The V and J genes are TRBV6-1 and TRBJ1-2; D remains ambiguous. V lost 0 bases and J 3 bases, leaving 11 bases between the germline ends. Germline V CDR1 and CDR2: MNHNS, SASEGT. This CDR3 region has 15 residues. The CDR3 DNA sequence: TGTGCCAGCAGTGAAGCGCTCACGGTACACTATGGCTACACCTTC. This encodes CASSEALTVHYGYTF.

CDR3 sequence reads: CASSVSGRQGAYEQYF. In DNA, the CDR3 is TGTGCCAGCAGCGTATCCGGTCGGCAGGGGGCCTACGAGCAGTACTTC. The gene calls are TRBV9 and TRBJ2-7; 7 nucleotides match TRBD1. Trimming cost V 1 base and J 2 bases; bases outside gene matches: 9. Looked up from germline, CDR1 is SGDLS and CDR2 is YYNGEE. The CDR3 length is 16 residues.

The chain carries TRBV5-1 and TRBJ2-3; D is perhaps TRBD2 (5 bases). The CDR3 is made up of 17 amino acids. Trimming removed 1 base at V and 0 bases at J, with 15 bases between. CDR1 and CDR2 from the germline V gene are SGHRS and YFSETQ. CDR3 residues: CASSLSPGIPSTDTQYF. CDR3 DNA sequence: TGCGCCAGCAGCTTGTCTCCGGGGATCCCTAGCACAGATACGCAGTATTTT.

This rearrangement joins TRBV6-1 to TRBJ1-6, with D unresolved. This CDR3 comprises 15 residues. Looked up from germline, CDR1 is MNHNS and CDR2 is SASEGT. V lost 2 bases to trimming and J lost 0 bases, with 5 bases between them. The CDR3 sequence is CASSEMSSYNSPLHF. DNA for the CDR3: TGTGCCAGCAGTGAAATGAGCTCCTATAATTCACCCCTCCACTTT.

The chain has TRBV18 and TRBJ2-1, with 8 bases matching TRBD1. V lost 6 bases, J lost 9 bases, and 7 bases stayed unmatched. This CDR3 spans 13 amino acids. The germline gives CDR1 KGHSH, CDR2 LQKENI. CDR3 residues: CASSTDRVAEQFF. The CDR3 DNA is TGTGCCAGCTCGACGGACAGGGTAGCTGAGCAGTTCTTC. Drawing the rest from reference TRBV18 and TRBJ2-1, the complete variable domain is NAGVMQNPRHLVRRRGQEARLRCSPMKGHSHVYWYRQLPEEGLKFMVYLQKENIIDESGMPKERFSAEFPKEGPSILRIQQVVRGDSAAYFCASSTDRVAEQFFGPGTRLTVL.

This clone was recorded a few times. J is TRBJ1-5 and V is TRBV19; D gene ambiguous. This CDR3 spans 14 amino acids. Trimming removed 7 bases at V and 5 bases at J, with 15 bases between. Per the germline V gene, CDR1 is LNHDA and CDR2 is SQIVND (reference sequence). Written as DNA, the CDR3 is TGTGCCAGTACCCTGGCAAAGACTTATCAGCCCCAGCATTTT. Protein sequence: CASTLAKTYQPQHF.

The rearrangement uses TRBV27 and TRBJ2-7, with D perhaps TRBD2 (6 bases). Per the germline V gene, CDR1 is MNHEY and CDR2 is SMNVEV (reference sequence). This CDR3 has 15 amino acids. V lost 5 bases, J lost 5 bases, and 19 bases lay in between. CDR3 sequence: CASSPPGLQHHEQYF. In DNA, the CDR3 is TGTGCCAGCAGTCCCCCGGGACTTCAGCACCACGAGCAGTACTTC.

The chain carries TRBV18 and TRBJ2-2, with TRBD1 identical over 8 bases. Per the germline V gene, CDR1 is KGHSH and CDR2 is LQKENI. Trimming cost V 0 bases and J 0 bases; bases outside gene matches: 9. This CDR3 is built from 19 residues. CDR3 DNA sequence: TGTGCCAGCTCACCACCCAATTATGGACAGGGCGCGAACACCGGGGAGCTGTTTTTT. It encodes CASSPPNYGQGANTGELFF.

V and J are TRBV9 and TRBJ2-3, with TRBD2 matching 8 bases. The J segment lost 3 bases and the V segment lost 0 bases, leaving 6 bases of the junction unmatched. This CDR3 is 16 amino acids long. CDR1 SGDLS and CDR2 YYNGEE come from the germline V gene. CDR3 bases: TGTGCCAGCAGCGTAGGGCCAGCGGGAGTAACAGATACGCAGTATTTT. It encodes CASSVGPAGVTDTQYF. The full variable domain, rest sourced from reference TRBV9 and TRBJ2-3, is DSGVTQTPKHLITATGQRVTLRCSPRSGDLSVYWYQQSLDQGLQFLIQYYNGEERAKGNILERFSAQQFPDLHSELNLSSLELGDSALYFCASSVGPAGVTDTQYFGPGTRLTVL.

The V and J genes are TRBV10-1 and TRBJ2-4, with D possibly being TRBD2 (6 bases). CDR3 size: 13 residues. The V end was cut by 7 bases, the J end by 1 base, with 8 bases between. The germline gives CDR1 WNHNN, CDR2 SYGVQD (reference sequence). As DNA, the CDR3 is TGCGCCAGCATAGGAGGGGCCAAAAACATTCAGTACTTC. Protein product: CASIGGAKNIQYF.